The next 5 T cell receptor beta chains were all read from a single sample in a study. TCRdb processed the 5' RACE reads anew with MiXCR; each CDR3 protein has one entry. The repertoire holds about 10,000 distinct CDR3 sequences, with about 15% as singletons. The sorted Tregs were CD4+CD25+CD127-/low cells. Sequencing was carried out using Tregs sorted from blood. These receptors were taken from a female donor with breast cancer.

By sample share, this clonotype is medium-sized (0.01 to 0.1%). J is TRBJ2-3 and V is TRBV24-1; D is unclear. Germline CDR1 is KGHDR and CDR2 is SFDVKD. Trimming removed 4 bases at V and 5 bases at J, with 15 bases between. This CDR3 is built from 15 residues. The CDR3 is CATSDTTTYQDTQYF. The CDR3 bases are TGTGCCACCAGTGACACAACCACCTATCAAGATACGCAGTATTTT.

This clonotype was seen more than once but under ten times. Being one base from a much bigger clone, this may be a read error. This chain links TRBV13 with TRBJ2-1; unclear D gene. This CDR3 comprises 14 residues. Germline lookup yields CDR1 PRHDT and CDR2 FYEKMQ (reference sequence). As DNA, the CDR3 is TGTTCCAGCAGCTCCCCCTTTTGGGTTAATGAGCAGTTCTTC. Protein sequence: CSSSSPFWVNEQFF.

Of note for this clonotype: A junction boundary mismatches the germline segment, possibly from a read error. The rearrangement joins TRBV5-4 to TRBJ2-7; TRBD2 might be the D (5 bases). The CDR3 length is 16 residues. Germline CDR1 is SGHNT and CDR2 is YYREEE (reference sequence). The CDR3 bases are TGTGCCAGCAGCCTGGTGGCGGGCGCAGGCTCCAACGAGCAGTACTTC. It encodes CASSLVAGAGSNEQYF.

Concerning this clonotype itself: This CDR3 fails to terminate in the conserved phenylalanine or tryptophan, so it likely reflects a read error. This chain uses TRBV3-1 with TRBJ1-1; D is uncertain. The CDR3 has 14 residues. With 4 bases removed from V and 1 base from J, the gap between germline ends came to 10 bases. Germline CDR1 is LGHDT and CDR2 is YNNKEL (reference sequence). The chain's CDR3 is CASSLLHRNTEAFL. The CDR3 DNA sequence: TGTGCCAGCAGCCTCCTACATAGGAACACTGAAGCTTTCCTT.

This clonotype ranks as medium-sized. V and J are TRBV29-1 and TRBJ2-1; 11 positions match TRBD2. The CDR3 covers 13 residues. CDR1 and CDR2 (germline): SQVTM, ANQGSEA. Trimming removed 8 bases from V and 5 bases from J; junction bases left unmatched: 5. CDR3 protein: CSLTSGGNNEQFF. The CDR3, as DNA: TGCAGCTTAACTAGCGGGGGAAACAATGAGCAGTTCTTC.